Included here is one TCR beta chain sequence, with context. The antigen remains undetermined. The CDR3 length is 14 residues. Per the germline V gene, CDR1 is DFQATT and CDR2 is SNEGSKA (reference sequence). This sample was included in a study of tumor and adjacent non-tumor tissue in lung cancer. Across the whole study: On average, productive TCRbeta reads reached 4 million to 4.5 million per sample.

Whole-study results and caveats: Significantly higher TCR diversity was found in tumor than normal lung. In normal lung, the top 100 clones were significantly more dominant than in tumor.

This sample's RNA came from whole unsorted tissue. Newly diagnosed lung cancer patients had thoracic surgery in China, August–late 2014, without prior chemotherapy. TCRbeta libraries were built with three rounds of nested PCR, modified from ARM-PCR. Each CDR3 protein gets one entry after TCRdb re-called the multiplex PCR reads with MiXCR. The top ten hold about 30% of the sample, which has roughly 70,000 distinct CDR3 sequences, around four fifths seen once. The source of this sequence is a man aged 55 to 69 with non-small cell lung cancer. The specimen was lung tumor tissue. The chain links TRBV20-1 to TRBJ2-2; perhaps D is TRBD1 or TRBD2 (6 bases each). The chain's CDR3 is CNAREGGNTGELFF. The CDR3 DNA follows: TGCAACGCTAGAGAGGGGGGTAACACCGGGGAGCTGTTTTTT.